This entry lists 17 T cell receptor beta chains sequenced from one sample in a study of blood T cell repertoires in COVID-19. The repertoire was sequenced with immunoSEQ multiplex PCR; TCRdb's copy has only in-frame clones and lacks some. The table lists 150,000 to 200,000 clones, approximately 80% of them singletons. Material for sequencing was peripheral blood. All receptors derive from a woman over 75 with active or convalescent COVID-19.

The J gene is TRBJ1-5, the V gene TRBV6-2 or TRBV6-3; no clear D gene. V was pared by 6 bases and J by 4 bases, with 10 bases between. This CDR3 comprises 13 residues. Germline V gene sequence: CDR1 MNHEY, CDR2 SVGEGT. This CDR3 reads CASSLESNQPQHF. In DNA form, the CDR3 reads TGTGCCAGCAGCCTAGAGTCGAATCAGCCCCAGCATTTT.

This chain joins TRBV2 and TRBJ1-1; possibly TRBD1 for D (6 bases). V was trimmed by 3 bases and J by 5 bases, leaving 16 bases between them. The CDR3 sequence is 15 residues long. Germline V gives CDR1 SNHLY, CDR2 FYNNEI. The CDR3 DNA reads as TGTGCCAGCAGTGAGACGGGGGGCCCGAATACTGAAGCTTTCTTT. Protein sequence: CASSETGGPNTEAFF.

The V gene is TRBV7-2, the J gene TRBJ2-3; 9 positions agree with TRBD2. The length of the CDR3 is 14 residues. Germline trimming cut 6 bases from V and 5 bases from J; bases unmatched to any gene: 6. Germline CDR1 reads SGHTA; CDR2 reads FQGNSA. The CDR3 spells CASSNSGGKDTQYF. The CDR3 DNA sequence: TGTGCCAGCAGTAATAGCGGGGGAAAAGATACGCAGTATTTT.

CDR3 loop: CASSLGQGANGYTF. DNA of the CDR3: TGTGCCAGCAGCTTGGGACAGGGGGCGAATGGCTACACCTTC. The V call is TRBV7-2, the J call TRBJ1-2, with 12 bases matching TRBD1. This CDR3 has 14 residues. The J segment lost 6 bases and the V segment lost 3 bases, leaving 2 bases of the junction unmatched. Germline V gene lookup returns CDR1 SGHTA and CDR2 FQGNSA.

The chain has TRBV7-2 and TRBJ1-6; 8 positions agree with TRBD1. The CDR3 is 14 amino acids. Germline lookup yields CDR1 SGHTA and CDR2 FQGNSA. After removal of 6 bases from V and 10 bases from J, the junction contained 8 bases not matched to a gene. This CDR3 reads CASSHRGVDSPLHF. CDR3 sequence (DNA): TGTGCCAGCAGTCACAGGGGGGTGGACTCACCCCTCCACTTT.

The chain has TRBV19 and TRBJ1-2; 12 nucleotides align to TRBD1. Germline loops: CDR1 LNHDA, CDR2 SQIVND (reference sequence). The CDR3 runs to 16 residues. V was clipped by 9 bases and J by 2 bases; unmatched bases: 10. CDR3 region: CASFHTGTGGNYGYTF. The CDR3 DNA sequence: TGTGCCAGCTTCCATACCGGGACAGGGGGCAACTATGGCTACACCTTC. The entire variable domain, with the rest obtained from reference TRBV19 and TRBJ1-2, is as follows: DGGITQSPKYLFRKEGQNVTLSCEQNLNHDAMYWYRQDPGQGLRLIYYSQIVNDFQKGDIAEGYSVSREKKESFPLTVTSAQKNPTAFYLCASFHTGTGGNYGYTFGSGTRLTVV.

This clone was seen once. The rearrangement joins TRBV27 to TRBJ1-2, with D possibly being TRBD1 (5 bases). The CDR3 totals 15 residues. Germline V gives CDR1 MNHEY, CDR2 SMNVEV (reference sequence). V was shortened by 5 bases and J by 2 bases, with 15 bases between the two germline ends. The chain's CDR3 is CASSPQAGLNYGYTF. The DNA of the CDR3 is TGTGCCAGCAGTCCCCAAGCAGGGCTAAACTATGGCTACACCTTC.

The chain joins TRBV9 to TRBJ2-2; 7 bases match TRBD1. V shed 6 bases and J 3 bases; nucleotides not matched to a gene: 8. The CDR3 runs to 15 residues. Germline assignment: CDR1 SGDLS and CDR2 YYNGEE. The CDR3 loop reads CASKSGTAHTGELFF. In nucleotides, the CDR3 is TGTGCCAGCAAATCCGGGACAGCACACACCGGGGAGCTGTTTTTT.

Concerning this clone itself: Other DNA sequences within the sample encode an identical CDR3. V and J are TRBV12-3 or TRBV12-4 and TRBJ1-1; TRBD1 is a possible D gene (5 bases). The germline V and J ends were trimmed by 2 bases and 4 bases, with 8 bases remaining between them. The CDR3 has 13 residues. The CDR3 here is CASSLQGSTEAFF. For the CDR3, the DNA is TGTGCCAGCAGTTTACAGGGATCCACTGAAGCTTTCTTT.

This chain connects TRBV19 to TRBJ2-5, with a weak D call TRBD1 (5 bases). The V gene's germline CDR1 is LNHDA and CDR2 SQIVND (reference sequence). The CDR3 extends over 14 amino acids. V lost 4 bases and J 4 bases, leaving 13 bases between the germline ends. CDR3 region: CASSTGLWRETQYF. Here the CDR3 DNA reads TGTGCCAGTAGTACAGGGCTTTGGAGAGAGACCCAGTACTTC.

The V call is TRBV6-5, the J call TRBJ2-7, with 9 bases matching TRBD1. The CDR3 consists of 13 residues. V shed 7 bases, J shed 3 bases, and the junction held 4 bases outside the gene matches. CDR1 MNHEY and CDR2 SVGAGI come from the germline V gene. CDR3 amino acids: CASNPTGGYEQYF. CDR3 DNA: TGTGCCAGCAACCCGACAGGGGGCTACGAGCAGTACTTC.

The chain combines TRBV4-3 with TRBJ1-2, with 7 bases identical to TRBD1. CDR3 size: 14 residues. V lost 4 bases and J lost 4; bases outside the gene matches: 6. Germline CDR1 LGHNA, CDR2 YSLEER. CDR3 residues: CASSREGGRYGYTF. For the CDR3, the DNA is TGCGCCAGCAGCCGTGAAGGGGGCCGCTATGGCTACACCTTC.

This clone appeared a few times. The rearrangement uses TRBV7-9 and TRBJ2-5; 10 bases are shared with TRBD2. Germline V gene data show CDR1 as SEHNR and CDR2 as FQNEAQ (reference sequence). This CDR3 is 19 amino acids long. V was clipped by 5 bases and J by 1 base; unmatched bases: 16. The DNA of the CDR3 is TGTGCCAGCAGCCGAAGTCATTCACTAGCGGGGTCTCTCCAAGAGACCCAGTACTTC. Protein sequence: CASSRSHSLAGSLQETQYF.

The V and J genes are TRBV4-3 and TRBJ1-2, with D possibly matching TRBD1 (6 bases). The CDR3 is 14 residues long. The germline V and J ends were trimmed by 3 bases and 8 bases, with 16 bases remaining between them. The germline V gene has CDR1 LGHNA and CDR2 YSLEER. The CDR3 protein is CASSHAAQGHGYTF. In nucleotides, the CDR3 is TGCGCCAGCAGCCATGCCGCACAGGGCCACGGCTACACCTTC.

This clone was seen just once. The CDR3 nucleotides are TGTGCCAGCAGCGTAAGGCAGGGGGCAGACAATGAGCAGTTCTTC. Encoded protein: CASSVRQGADNEQFF. The rearrangement uses TRBV9 and TRBJ2-1, with TRBD1 matching over 8 bases. V dropped 1 base and J dropped 5; count of bases not matched to a gene: 5. This CDR3 comprises 15 residues. Germline V gives CDR1 SGDLS, CDR2 YYNGEE.

This clone has more than one count but fewer than ten. The sample has other DNA sequences that encode this CDR3 too. The gene calls are TRBV5-1 and TRBJ1-3; unclear D gene. Germline CDR1 reads SGHRS; CDR2 reads YFSETQ. The CDR3 covers 14 residues. V lost 0 bases and J 4 bases, leaving 8 bases between the germline ends. The CDR3 DNA is TGCGCCAGCAGCTTGGCGGGGAGCGGAAACACCATATATTTT. Translating gives CASSLAGSGNTIYF.

This clone appeared a single time. The genes are TRBV5-1 and TRBJ1-1, with D tentatively TRBD1 (5 bases). V was trimmed by 0 bases and J by 5 bases, leaving 11 bases between them. The CDR3 extends over 14 amino acids. Germline V gene sequence: CDR1 SGHRS, CDR2 YFSETQ. The CDR3 coding sequence is TGCGCCAGCAGCTTGGGCGGGGGAGCAACTGAAGCTTTCTTT. Translation: CASSLGGGATEAFF.